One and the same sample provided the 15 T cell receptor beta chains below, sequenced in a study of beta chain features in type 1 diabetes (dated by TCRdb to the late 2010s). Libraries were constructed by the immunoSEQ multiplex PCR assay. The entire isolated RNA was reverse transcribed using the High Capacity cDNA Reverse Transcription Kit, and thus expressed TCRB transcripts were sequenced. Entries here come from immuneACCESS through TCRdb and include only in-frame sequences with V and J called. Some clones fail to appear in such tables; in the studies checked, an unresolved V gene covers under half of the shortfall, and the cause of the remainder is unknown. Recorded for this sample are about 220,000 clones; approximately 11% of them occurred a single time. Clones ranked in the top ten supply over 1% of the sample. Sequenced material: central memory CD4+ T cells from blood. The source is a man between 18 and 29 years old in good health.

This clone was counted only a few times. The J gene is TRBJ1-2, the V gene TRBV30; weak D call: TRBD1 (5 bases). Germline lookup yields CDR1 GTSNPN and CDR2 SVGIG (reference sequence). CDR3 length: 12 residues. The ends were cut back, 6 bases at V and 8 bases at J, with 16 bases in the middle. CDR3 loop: CACPTGPGGYTF. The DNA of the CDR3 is TGTGCCTGTCCGACGGGGCCTGGCGGCTACACCTTC.

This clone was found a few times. Here the CDR3 reads CASSSTGVGDIQYF. In nucleotides, the CDR3 is TGTGCCAGCAGCTCTACAGGGGTTGGAGACATTCAGTACTTC. This chain connects TRBV7-9 to TRBJ2-4; TRBD1 aligns across 7 bases. With V trimmed by 4 bases and J by 8 bases, 8 bases remained unmatched. The length of the CDR3 is 14 residues. CDR1 and CDR2 (germline): SEHNR, FQNEAQ (reference sequence).

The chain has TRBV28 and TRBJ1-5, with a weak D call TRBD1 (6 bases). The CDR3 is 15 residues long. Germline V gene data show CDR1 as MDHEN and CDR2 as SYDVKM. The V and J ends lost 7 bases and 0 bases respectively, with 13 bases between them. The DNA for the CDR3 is TGTGCCAGCACCACCAACAGGGCTAGCAATCAGCCCCAGCATTTT. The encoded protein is CASTTNRASNQPQHF.

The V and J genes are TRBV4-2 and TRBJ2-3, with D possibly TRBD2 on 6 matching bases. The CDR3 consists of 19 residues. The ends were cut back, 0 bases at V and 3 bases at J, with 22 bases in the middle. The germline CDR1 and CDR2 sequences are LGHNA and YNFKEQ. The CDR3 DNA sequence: TGTGCCAGCAGCCAAGATCCCGATCTTAGCGGACGTAAAACAGATACGCAGTATTTT. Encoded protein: CASSQDPDLSGRKTDTQYF.

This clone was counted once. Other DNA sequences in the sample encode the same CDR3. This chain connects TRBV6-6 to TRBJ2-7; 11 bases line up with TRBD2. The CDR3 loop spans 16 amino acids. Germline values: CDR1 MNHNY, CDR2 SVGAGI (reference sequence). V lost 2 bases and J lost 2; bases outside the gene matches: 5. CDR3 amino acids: CASSYPGTSGTYEQYF. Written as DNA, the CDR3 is TGTGCCAGCAGTTACCCCGGGACTAGCGGAACCTACGAGCAGTACTTC.

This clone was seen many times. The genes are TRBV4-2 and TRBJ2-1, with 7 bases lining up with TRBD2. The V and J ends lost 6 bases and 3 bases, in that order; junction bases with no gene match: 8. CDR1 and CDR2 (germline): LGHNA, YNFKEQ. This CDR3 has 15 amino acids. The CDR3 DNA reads TGTGCCAGCAGGCTGGGCCTAGCGGACTACAATGAGCAGTTCTTC. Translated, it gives CASRLGLADYNEQFF.

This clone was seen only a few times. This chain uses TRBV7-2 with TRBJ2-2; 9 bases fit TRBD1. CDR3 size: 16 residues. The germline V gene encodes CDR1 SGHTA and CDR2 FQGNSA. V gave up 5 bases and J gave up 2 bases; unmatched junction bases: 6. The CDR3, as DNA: TGTGCCAGCAGCAACCCGGGACAGGGAAACACCGGGGAGCTGTTTTTT. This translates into CASSNPGQGNTGELFF.

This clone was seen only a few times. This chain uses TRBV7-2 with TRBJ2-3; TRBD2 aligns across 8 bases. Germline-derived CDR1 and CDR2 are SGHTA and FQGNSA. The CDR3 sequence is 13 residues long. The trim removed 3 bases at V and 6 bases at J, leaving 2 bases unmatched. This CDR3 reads CASSFSGDDTQYF. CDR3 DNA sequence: TGTGCCAGCAGCTTTAGCGGGGACGATACGCAGTATTTT.

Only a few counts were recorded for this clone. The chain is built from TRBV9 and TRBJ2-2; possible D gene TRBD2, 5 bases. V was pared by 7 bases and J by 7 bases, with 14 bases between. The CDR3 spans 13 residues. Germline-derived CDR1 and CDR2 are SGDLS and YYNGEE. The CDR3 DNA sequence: TGTGCCAGCGCGGTTTTTCGGGGCGGGGAGCTGTTTTTT. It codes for CASAVFRGGELFF.

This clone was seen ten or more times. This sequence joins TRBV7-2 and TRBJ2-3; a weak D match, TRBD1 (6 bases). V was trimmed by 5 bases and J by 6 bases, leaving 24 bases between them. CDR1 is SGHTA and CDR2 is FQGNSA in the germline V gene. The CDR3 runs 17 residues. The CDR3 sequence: CASSQGGRRTVGDTQYF. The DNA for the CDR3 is TGTGCCAGCAGCCAAGGGGGACGGAGGACTGTTGGCGATACGCAGTATTTT.

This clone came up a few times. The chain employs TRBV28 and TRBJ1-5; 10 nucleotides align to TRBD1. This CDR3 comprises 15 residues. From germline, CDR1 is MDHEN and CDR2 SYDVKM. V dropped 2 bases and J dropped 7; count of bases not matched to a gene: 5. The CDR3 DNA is TGTGCCAGCAGTTTAACCGGGACAGGGGTCCAGCCCCAGCATTTT. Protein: CASSLTGTGVQPQHF. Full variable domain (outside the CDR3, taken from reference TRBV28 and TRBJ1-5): DVKVTQSSRYLVKRTGEKVFLECVQDMDHENMFWYRQDPGLGLRLIYFSYDVKMKEKGDIPEGYSVSREKKERFSLILESASTNQTSMYLCASSLTGTGVQPQHFGDGTRLSIL.

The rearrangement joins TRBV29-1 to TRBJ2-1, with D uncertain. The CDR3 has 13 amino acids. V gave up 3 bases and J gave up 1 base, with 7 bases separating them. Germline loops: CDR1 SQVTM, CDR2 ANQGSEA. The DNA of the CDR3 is TGCAGCGTTGAGCGAGAGTCCTACAATGAGCAGTTCTTC. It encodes CSVERESYNEQFF.

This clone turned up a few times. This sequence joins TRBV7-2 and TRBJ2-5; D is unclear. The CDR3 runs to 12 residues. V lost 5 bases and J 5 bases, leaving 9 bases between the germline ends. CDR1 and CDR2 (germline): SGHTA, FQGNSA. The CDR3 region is CASSRSGETQYF. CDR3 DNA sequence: TGTGCCAGCAGCCGGTCTGGGGAGACCCAGTACTTC.

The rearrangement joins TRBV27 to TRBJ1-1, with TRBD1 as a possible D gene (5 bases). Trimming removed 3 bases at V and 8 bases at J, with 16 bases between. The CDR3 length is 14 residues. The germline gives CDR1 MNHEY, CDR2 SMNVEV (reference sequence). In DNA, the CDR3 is TGTGCCAGCAGTTTTACGGGACGGCGCTTGGAAGCTTTCTTT. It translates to CASSFTGRRLEAFF.

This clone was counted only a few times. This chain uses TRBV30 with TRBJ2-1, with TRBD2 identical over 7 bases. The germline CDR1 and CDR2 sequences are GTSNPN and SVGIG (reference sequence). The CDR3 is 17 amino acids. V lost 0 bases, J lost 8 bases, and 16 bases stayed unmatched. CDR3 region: CAWSVLWGDGRNDEQFF. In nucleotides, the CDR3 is TGTGCCTGGAGTGTACTCTGGGGGGACGGGAGGAACGATGAGCAGTTCTTC.